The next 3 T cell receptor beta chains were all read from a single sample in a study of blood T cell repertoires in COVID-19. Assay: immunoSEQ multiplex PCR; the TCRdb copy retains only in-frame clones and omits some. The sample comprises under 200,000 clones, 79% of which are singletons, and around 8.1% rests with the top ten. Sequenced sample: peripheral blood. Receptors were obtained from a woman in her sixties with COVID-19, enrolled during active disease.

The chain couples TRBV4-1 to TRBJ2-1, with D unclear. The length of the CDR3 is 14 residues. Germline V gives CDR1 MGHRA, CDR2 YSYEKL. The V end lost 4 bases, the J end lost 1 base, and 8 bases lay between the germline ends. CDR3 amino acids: CASSPLGSYNEQFF. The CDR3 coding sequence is TGCGCCAGCAGCCCCCTCGGGTCCTACAATGAGCAGTTCTTC.

The CDR3 here is CSATDFLGVGETQYF. The DNA of the CDR3 is TGCAGCGCCACCGACTTTCTAGGTGTTGGAGAGACCCAGTACTTC. This chain connects TRBV29-1 to TRBJ2-5; D call uncertain. CDR3 length: 15 residues. Germline CDR1 is SQVTM and CDR2 is ANQGSEA. The ends were cut back, 7 bases at V and 4 bases at J, with 22 bases in the middle.

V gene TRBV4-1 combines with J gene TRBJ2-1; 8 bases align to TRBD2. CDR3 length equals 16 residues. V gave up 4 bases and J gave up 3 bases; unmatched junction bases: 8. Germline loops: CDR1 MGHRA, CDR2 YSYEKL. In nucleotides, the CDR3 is TGCGCCAGCAGCCGCACGGGGGGGGGCTACTACAATGAGCAGTTCTTC. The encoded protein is CASSRTGGGYYNEQFF.